What follows are 21 T cell receptor beta chains derived from one specimen sequenced in a study of regulatory T cells in long-lasting Graves disease. CDR3-region Arm-PCR and iRepertoire HTBI primers produced the TCR beta libraries. TCRdb re-called the multiplex PCR reads through MiXCR, storing one row per CDR3 protein. Of 310,000 or so distinct CDR3 sequences listed, about 20% are singletons. This sample's time point: persistent/refractory GD, antithyroid drugs over 5 years with positive TRAb. TCR sequences were obtained from RNA taken from PBMCs. This material consisted of peripheral blood mononuclear cells (PBMCs), taken when the disease was refractory, from a patient treated with antithyroid drugs. All receptors come from a female donor with Graves disease.

The gene calls are TRBV12-5 and TRBJ1-5; no clear D gene. Between the trimmed V and J ends, which lost 0 bases and 6 bases, there was a span of 15 bases. CDR3 length: 16 amino acids. The germline V gene has CDR1 LGHNT and CDR2 FRNRAP. The CDR3 DNA is TGTGCTAGTGGTTTGGTACCGGGGTTCGGAAGTCAGCCCCAGCATTTT. Translation: CASGLVPGFGSQPQHF.

This clonotype was recorded a few times. The chain carries TRBV11-2 and TRBJ1-1, with no clear D. This CDR3 is 15 amino acids long. In germline, CDR1 is SGHAT, CDR2 FQNNGV. Trimming pared 8 bases from V and 3 bases from J, leaving 19 bases between. In DNA, the CDR3 is TGTGCCAGCCGCCAGCGGGGTAGCCTATACACTGAAGCTTTCTTT. It is translated as CASRQRGSLYTEAFF.

This clonotype was seen repeatedly, ten times or more. The chain has TRBV20-1 and TRBJ1-2; D ambiguous. The CDR3 is made up of 15 amino acids. Germline V gives CDR1 DFQATT, CDR2 SNEGSKA (reference sequence). Trimming removed 0 bases at V and 1 base at J, with 12 bases between. The DNA of the CDR3 is TGCAGTGCTAGAGATCTCGCCGACCTTAACTATGGCTACACCTTC. Amino acids: CSARDLADLNYGYTF.

The chain couples TRBV6-1 to TRBJ2-2; 11 bases fit TRBD2. Germline V lookup: CDR1 MNHNS, CDR2 SASEGT. Losses at the gene ends were 6 bases for V and 2 bases for J; bases not matched to a gene: 8. There are 17 residues in the CDR3. The CDR3 sequence: CASSYSGRGLNTGELFF. The CDR3, as DNA: TGTGCCAGCAGCTATAGCGGGAGGGGCTTAAACACCGGGGAGCTGTTTTTT.

Many counts were recorded for this clonotype. The chain is built from TRBV28 and TRBJ1-5, with D possibly matching TRBD1 (5 bases). Trimming shortened V by 7 bases and J by 0 bases, and 13 bases separated the two germline ends. This CDR3 is 15 amino acids long. Germline CDR1 MDHEN, CDR2 SYDVKM. CDR3 in DNA: TGTGCCAGCATCCTGAGGGGTTATAGCAATCAGCCCCAGCATTTT. This gives the protein CASILRGYSNQPQHF.

V usage is TRBV14 and J usage is TRBJ2-5; perhaps TRBD2 as D (5 bases). V lost 4 bases to trimming and J lost 5 bases, with 17 bases between them. Germline loops: CDR1 SGHDN, CDR2 FVKESK. The CDR3 is 15 residues long. The CDR3 region has the DNA TGTGCCAGCAGCCCCTTAGGAGGTTGGTGGGAGACCCAGTACTTC. It yields the protein CASSPLGGWWETQYF.

This clonotype was seen many times. The gene calls are TRBV4-3 and TRBJ1-1; D is unclear. The CDR3 runs to 14 residues. V gave up 1 base and J gave up 4 bases, with 10 bases separating them. Germline V gene data show CDR1 as LGHNA and CDR2 as YSLEER. The CDR3 spells CASSQVGIFTEAFF. DNA for the CDR3: TGCGCCAGCAGCCAAGTTGGTATCTTCACTGAAGCTTTCTTT.

This chain links TRBV27 with TRBJ2-7; D perhaps matches TRBD2 (7 bases). The CDR3 covers 15 residues. The germline V gene has CDR1 MNHEY and CDR2 SMNVEV (reference sequence). Trimming pared 5 bases from V and 2 bases from J, leaving 16 bases between. The CDR3 DNA reads TGTGCCAGCAGTGTCCGCCGGGGGGCCGCCTACGAGCAGTACTTC. This encodes CASSVRRGAAYEQYF.

Worth noting for this clonotype: This clone may be a read error of a much larger clone one base away. The J gene is TRBJ2-7, the V gene TRBV7-9; no clear D. Trimming took 1 base from V and 3 from J, leaving 10 bases between them. The CDR3 is 14 amino acids. Germline V gives CDR1 SEHNR, CDR2 FQNEAQ (reference sequence). In DNA form, the CDR3 reads TGTGCCAGCAGCTTAGGGCCTCCAATCTACGAGCAGTACTTC. Amino acid sequence: CASSLGPPIYEQYF.

This clonotype occurred many times. This sequence joins TRBV7-3 and TRBJ2-2; a possible D gene is TRBD1 (6 bases). There are 18 residues in the CDR3. The V gene's germline CDR1 is SGHTA and CDR2 FQGTGA. The ends were cut back, 1 base at V and 6 bases at J, with 21 bases in the middle. CDR3 in DNA: TGTGCCAGCAGCTTAAAAGCCCCGGGGACAACTTTTGCCGGGGAGCTGTTTTTT. It translates to CASSLKAPGTTFAGELFF.

The chain recombines TRBV20-1 with TRBJ1-1; the match to TRBD1 covers 9 bases. Germline V lookup: CDR1 DFQATT, CDR2 SNEGSKA (reference sequence). This CDR3 is 17 amino acids long. Unmatched junction bases numbered 15, after V lost 1 base and J lost 6 bases. As DNA, the CDR3 is TGCAGTGCTAGAGCCTATACCTGGGACAGGGTTAGATCTGAAGCTTTCTTT. Translation gives CSARAYTWDRVRSEAFF.

In its sample, this clonotype was seen many times. This chain joins TRBV6-5 and TRBJ1-4; D uncertain. This CDR3 has 13 residues. The V gene lost 1 base and the J gene lost 2 bases, with 2 bases spanning the gap. In germline, CDR1 is MNHEY, CDR2 SVGAGI. The CDR3 DNA sequence: TGTGCCAGCAGTTACTGGACTAATGAAAAACTGTTTTTT. Translated: CASSYWTNEKLFF.

The rearrangement joins TRBV7-2 to TRBJ1-5; TRBD1 is a possible D gene (5 bases). The V end was cut by 5 bases, the J end by 0 bases, with 11 bases between. CDR1 is SGHTA, CDR2 FQGNSA, per germline. This CDR3 has 15 residues. Written as DNA, the CDR3 is TGTGCCAGCAGCCAGACAGATTATAGCAATCAGCCCCAGCATTTT. Translated, it gives CASSQTDYSNQPQHF.

This clonotype was detected ten times or more. This rearrangement joins TRBV18 to TRBJ2-5; 10 positions agree with TRBD2. CDR1 and CDR2 (germline): KGHSH, LQKENI. V shed 3 bases and J 2 bases; nucleotides not matched to a gene: 6. The CDR3 sequence is 16 residues long. The CDR3 nucleotides read TGTGCCAGCTCACCCGGAGCGGGAGGGATACAAGAGACCCAGTACTTC. It encodes CASSPGAGGIQETQYF. Full variable domain (outside the CDR3, taken from reference TRBV18 and TRBJ2-5): NAGVMQNPRHLVRRRGQEARLRCSPMKGHSHVYWYRQLPEEGLKFMVYLQKENIIDESGMPKERFSAEFPKEGPSILRIQQVVRGDSAAYFCASSPGAGGIQETQYFGPGTRLLVL.

This clonotype occurred a few times. The gene calls are TRBV7-9 and TRBJ1-2, with 8 bases lining up with TRBD1. CDR3 length: 14 residues. V shed 0 bases and J 4 bases; nucleotides not matched to a gene: 1. Germline CDR1 is SEHNR and CDR2 is FQNEAQ (reference sequence). The CDR3 sequence: CASSLAGTGYGYTF. The CDR3, as DNA: TGTGCCAGCAGCTTAGCCGGGACAGGCTATGGCTACACCTTC.

The chain is built from TRBV9 and TRBJ1-6; a weak D match, TRBD1 (5 bases). The V end was cut by 4 bases, the J end by 14 bases, with 16 bases between. The germline gives CDR1 SGDLS, CDR2 YYNGEE. The CDR3 length is 13 residues. CDR3 in amino acids: CASSPGGEGSLHF. The CDR3 DNA is TGTGCCAGCAGCCCCGGGGGTGAAGGTTCCCTCCACTTT.

The chain links TRBV7-6 to TRBJ1-2, with TRBD1 identical over 11 bases. V shed 0 bases, J shed 6 bases, and the junction held 9 bases outside the gene matches. The CDR3 totals 17 residues. Per the germline V gene, CDR1 is SGHVS and CDR2 is FNYEAQ. The CDR3, as DNA: TGTGCCAGCAGCTTAGCCGCCGGGACAGGGGGTAGTCATGGCTACACCTTC. It codes for CASSLAAGTGGSHGYTF.

In the case of this clonotype: This clone may be a read error of a much larger clone one base away. CDR3 loop: CASGSGLNIQYF. CDR3 DNA: TGTGCCAGCGGCTCGGGCCTAAACATTCAGTACTTC. The chain uses TRBV7-2 and TRBJ2-4; D is unresolved. V was shortened by 8 bases and J by 6 bases, with 11 bases between the two germline ends. The germline CDR1 and CDR2 sequences are SGHTA and FQGNSA. The CDR3 length is 12 residues.

V and J are TRBV5-6 and TRBJ1-5; D ambiguous. CDR3 size: 15 residues. Germline V gene sequence: CDR1 SGHDT, CDR2 YYEEEE. With 5 bases removed from V and 0 bases from J, the gap between germline ends came to 12 bases. The CDR3 loop reads CASSYRFFSNQPQHF. The CDR3 DNA is TGTGCCAGCAGTTATCGTTTTTTTAGCAATCAGCCCCAGCATTTT.

The CDR3 region has the DNA TGTGCCAGCAGCTTTGCCTTAGGTCGCGAGCAGTACTTC. Protein sequence: CASSFALGREQYF. The chain carries TRBV3-1 and TRBJ2-7; no clear D. CDR3 size: 13 residues. V dropped 5 bases and J dropped 6 bases, with 14 bases sitting between them. The germline gives CDR1 LGHDT, CDR2 YNNKEL (reference sequence).

This clonotype was seen at least ten times. The gene calls are TRBV2 and TRBJ1-1, with 9 bases identical to TRBD1. Losses at the gene ends were 6 bases for V and 5 bases for J; bases not matched to a gene: 7. The CDR3 has 14 amino acids. Looked up from germline, CDR1 is SNHLY and CDR2 is FYNNEI. Here the CDR3 reads CASSPQGARTEAFF. CDR3 DNA sequence: TGTGCCAGCAGCCCACAGGGGGCGCGGACTGAAGCTTTCTTT.